This T cell receptor (beta chain) was obtained from a study of CD8 T cells in Susac syndrome. It was with random hexamers that 0.5 to 1 ug RNA was reverse transcribed. Amplification of TCR beta CDR3 used immunoSEQ multiplex PCR across 54 Vbeta and 13 Jbeta. TCRdb re-analysed the immunoSEQ multiplex PCR reads in MiXCR, keeping a single row per CDR3 protein. In the table there are about 150,000 distinct CDR3 sequences, around 95% of which are singletons. From blood CD8+ and CD4+ T cells, TCR beta sequences were generated. V shed 7 bases, J shed 0 bases, and the junction held 2 bases outside the gene matches. CDR1 is SQVTM, CDR2 ANQGSEA, per germline. This CDR3 comprises 12 residues.

The specimen was CD4+ T cells from PBMCs. The receptor was isolated from a human donor with Susac syndrome. This chain joins TRBV29-1 and TRBJ1-2, with 7 bases that match TRBD1. CDR3 nucleotides: TGCAGCGGGGGACAGACTAACTATGGCTACACCTTC. Encoded protein: CSGGQTNYGYTF.